These T cell receptor beta chains were read from a single sample in a study of blood T cell repertoires in COVID-19. Clones were read by immunoSEQ multiplex PCR, and TCRdb kept only the in-frame ones, dropping some. The data show approximately 200,000 clones, roughly 94% seen once. Sequenced input: peripheral blood. The receptors shown here come from a young man with COVID-19, enrolled during active disease. Both conserved end residues are part of each CDR3. Fields, in order: V gene, clone size, D gene, J gene, CDR3 protein, CDR3 DNA. D genes are given only for firm matches. Clone size is shown for a subset of rows, as once, few, many or a class of expanded clone.

TRBV9,NA,TRBD2,TRBJ2-7,CASSPGLAGTYEQYF,TGTGCCAGCAGCCCCGGACTAGCGGGGACCTACGAGCAGTACTTC
TRBV5-6,NA,TRBD1,TRBJ1-1,CASSSYRGTEAFF,TGTGCCAGCAGCAGCTACAGGGGGACTGAAGCTTTCTTT
TRBV12-3/TRBV12-4,NA,NA,TRBJ1-3,CASSRRGTIYF,TGTGCCAGCAGCCGCAGGGGCACCATATATTTT
TRBV11-2,once,TRBD1,TRBJ1-1,CASSPVGQTSIAFF,TGTGCCAGCAGCCCTGTGGGACAGACGAGTATTGCTTTCTTT
TRBV6-5,NA,TRBD2,TRBJ2-1,CASSSLAGPINEQFF,TGTGCCAGCAGTTCACTAGCGGGGCCGATAAATGAGCAGTTCTTC
TRBV13,NA,TRBD1,TRBJ2-5,CASSNRGRETQYF,TGTGCCAGCAGCAACAGGGGGCGAGAGACCCAGTACTTC
TRBV2,NA,TRBD1,TRBJ2-7,CASKSTGGTYEQYF,TGTGCCAGCAAATCGACAGGGGGCACCTACGAGCAGTACTTC
TRBV28,NA,NA,TRBJ1-5,CASPPGRVGDSNQPQHF,TGTGCCAGCCCCCCCGGGCGGGTTGGGGATAGCAATCAGCCCCAGCATTTT
TRBV5-5,NA,NA,TRBJ1-4,CASSLAPSVNEKLFF,TGTGCCAGCAGCTTGGCCCCATCGGTTAATGAAAAACTGTTTTTT
TRBV10-3,NA,NA,TRBJ1-1,CAITAGESTEAFF,TGTGCCATCACTGCAGGGGAGAGTACTGAAGCTTTCTTT
TRBV3-1/TRBV3-2,NA,TRBD2,TRBJ2-5,CASSSEIAGGETQYF,TGTGCCAGCAGCTCAGAGATAGCGGGGGGGGAGACCCAGTACTTC
TRBV10-1,once,NA,TRBJ2-1,CASSESAGAPNEQFF,TGCGCCAGCAGTGAGTCGGCGGGGGCCCCCAATGAGCAGTTCTTC
TRBV28,NA,TRBD1,TRBJ1-2,CASGTRDRGWGYTF,TGTGCCAGCGGCACCCGGGACAGGGGGTGGGGCTACACCTTC
TRBV4-2,NA,NA,TRBJ1-5,CASSQDFRQPQHF,TGTGCCAGCAGCCAAGATTTTCGGCAGCCCCAGCATTTT
TRBV27,NA,TRBD1,TRBJ1-6,CASSLRGTGSPGGLTLYNSPLHF,TGTGCCAGCAGTTTACGGGGGACAGGATCACCCGGGGGTCTCACCCTCTATAATTCACCCCTCCACTTT
TRBV12-3/TRBV12-4,NA,TRBD1,TRBJ1-5,CASSQGDPQHF,TGTGCCAGCAGCCAGGGGGACCCCCAGCATTTT
TRBV9,NA,NA,TRBJ2-1,CASSSSPSSANNEQFF,TGTGCCAGCAGCTCGAGCCCTTCTAGCGCAAACAATGAGCAGTTCTTC
TRBV5-1,NA,TRBD1,TRBJ1-1,CASSSQGATEAFF,TGCGCCAGCAGCTCCCAGGGGGCAACTGAAGCTTTCTTT
TRBV7-2,NA,TRBD1,TRBJ1-1,CASSFKGTGIAFF,TGTGCCAGCAGCTTTAAGGGGACAGGGATAGCTTTCTTT
TRBV15,NA,TRBD1,TRBJ1-3,CATSRDGTASGNTIYF,TGTGCCACCAGCAGAGACGGGACAGCCTCTGGAAACACCATATATTTT
TRBV2,NA,TRBD1,TRBJ1-2,CASSEDRGRNDGYTF,TGTGCCAGCAGTGAGGACAGGGGGCGCAACGATGGCTACACCTTC
TRBV5-1,NA,NA,TRBJ2-6,CASSLGRGWANVLTF,TGCGCCAGCAGCTTGGGTAGGGGGTGGGCCAACGTCCTGACTTTC
TRBV30,NA,TRBD1,TRBJ1-2,CAWDPGTGYGYTF,TGTGCCTGGGACCCCGGGACAGGGTATGGCTACACCTTC
TRBV5-4,NA,TRBD2,TRBJ2-4,CASSSGGLAKNIQYF,TGTGCCAGCTCCAGCGGGGGGTTAGCCAAAAACATTCAGTACTTC
TRBV11-1,NA,NA,TRBJ2-1,CASSLVRSSSYNEQFF,TGTGCCAGCAGCCTCGTACGCTCTAGCTCCTACAATGAGCAGTTCTTC
TRBV20-1,NA,NA,TRBJ2-7,CSAEGTYEQYF,TGCAGCGCGGAGGGAACCTACGAGCAGTACTTC
TRBV6-5,NA,NA,TRBJ2-1,CASSYSGGGGYNEQFF,TGTGCCAGCAGTTACTCCGGGGGCGGGGGATACAATGAGCAGTTCTTC
TRBV5-1,NA,TRBD2,TRBJ2-2,CASSFSGEGTGELFF,TGCGCCAGCAGCTTTAGCGGGGAAGGGACCGGGGAGCTGTTTTTT
TRBV7-9,once,TRBD2,TRBJ2-1,CASRTSGGFNEQFF,TGTGCCAGCAGGACTAGCGGGGGGTTCAATGAGCAGTTCTTC
TRBV30,NA,TRBD1,TRBJ1-2,CAWGAPIQGGANYGYTF,TGTGCCTGGGGCGCCCCTATACAGGGGGGAGCTAACTATGGCTACACCTTC
TRBV29-1,NA,TRBD1,TRBJ1-1,CSVKGAGMNTEAFF,TGCAGCGTTAAGGGGGCGGGAATGAACACTGAAGCTTTCTTT
TRBV3-1/TRBV3-2,NA,NA,TRBJ2-7,CASSQERSTIEQYF,TGTGCCAGCAGCCAAGAAAGATCAACTATCGAGCAGTACTTC
TRBV3-1/TRBV3-2,NA,TRBD1,TRBJ2-7,CASSPAGDRAYEQYF,TGTGCCAGCAGCCCGGCAGGAGACAGGGCCTACGAGCAGTACTTC
TRBV5-1,NA,NA,TRBJ1-4,CASSSDRGDEKLFF,TGCGCCAGCAGCTCCGACAGAGGAGATGAAAAACTGTTTTTT
TRBV7-2,NA,TRBD2,TRBJ2-2,CASSPGLAVANTGELFF,TGTGCCAGCAGCCCTGGACTAGCGGTTGCGAACACCGGGGAGCTGTTTTTT
TRBV19,NA,NA,TRBJ1-1,CASSEGVGETEAFF,TGTGCCAGTAGTGAAGGGGTTGGTGAGACTGAAGCTTTCTTT
TRBV5-1,NA,NA,TRBJ1-1,CASSLVAGKNTEAFF,TGCGCCAGCAGCTTGGTAGCTGGAAAGAACACTGAAGCTTTCTTT
TRBV19,NA,NA,TRBJ1-5,CASQKGGGNQPQHF,TGTGCCAGTCAAAAGGGGGGGGGCAATCAGCCCCAGCATTTT
TRBV6-5,NA,TRBD1,TRBJ1-5,CASSRGQGGNQPQHF,TGTGCCAGCAGCCGGGGACAGGGGGGCAATCAGCCCCAGCATTTT
TRBV11-2,NA,TRBD2,TRBJ2-2,CASSLGGFWDYSNTGELFF,TGTGCCAGCAGCTTAGGAGGCTTTTGGGACTATTCGAACACCGGGGAGCTGTTTTTT
TRBV5-1,NA,TRBD1,TRBJ2-7,CASSLGTGGYEQYF,TGCGCCAGCAGCTTGGGGACAGGGGGCTACGAGCAGTACTTC
TRBV19,once,NA,TRBJ2-7,CASSSPGTRKSYEQYF,TGTGCCAGTAGTAGCCCCGGGACAAGGAAGAGCTACGAGCAGTACTTC
TRBV29-1,NA,NA,TRBJ1-4,CSVRRTTNEKLFF,TGCAGCGTACGGCGGACTACTAATGAAAAACTGTTTTTT
TRBV7-9,NA,NA,TRBJ1-2,CASSSPGGPFYGYTF,TGTGCCAGCAGTTCCCCGGGGGGTCCGTTCTATGGCTACACCTTC
TRBV7-3,NA,NA,TRBJ2-1,CASSLSEELNEQFF,TGTGCCAGCAGCTTATCCGAGGAACTAAATGAGCAGTTCTTC
TRBV6-1,once,TRBD2,TRBJ2-5,CASSEVASGGLSQETQYF,TGTGCCAGCAGTGAAGTGGCTAGCGGGGGACTCTCCCAAGAGACCCAGTACTTC
TRBV7-6,NA,TRBD2,TRBJ2-1,CASSRGTSGGASYNEQFF,TGTGCCAGCAGTCGAGGGACTAGCGGGGGGGCTTCCTACAATGAGCAGTTCTTC
TRBV21-1,NA,NA,TRBJ1-3,CAPNRDNTAFSGNTIYF,TGTGCCCCCAACCGGGACAACACCGCTTTCTCTGGAAACACCATATATTTT
TRBV25-1,NA,NA,TRBJ1-4,CASSEWAGRTNEKLFF,TGTGCCAGCAGTGAATGGGCGGGCAGAACTAATGAAAAACTGTTTTTT
TRBV6-5,NA,TRBD1,TRBJ1-6,CASRWDRRDSPLHF,TGTGCCAGCAGGTGGGACAGGAGGGATTCACCCCTCCACTTT
TRBV4-2,NA,TRBD2,TRBJ2-7,CASSPGTSGGAYVEQYF,TGTGCCAGCAGCCCTGGGACTAGCGGGGGGGCATATGTCGAGCAGTACTTC
TRBV10-3,NA,TRBD1,TRBJ2-7,CAISGTGAVYEQYF,TGTGCCATCAGTGGGACAGGGGCTGTCTACGAGCAGTACTTC
TRBV27,NA,NA,TRBJ2-6,CATAVFSGANVLTF,TGTGCCACCGCGGTTTTCTCTGGGGCCAACGTCCTGACTTTC
TRBV9,NA,NA,TRBJ2-7,CASSVATGGYEQYF,TGTGCCAGCAGCGTAGCTACAGGCGGCTACGAGCAGTACTTC
TRBV7-9,NA,NA,TRBJ1-5,CASSSIDSNQPQHF,TGTGCCAGCAGCTCTATAGATAGCAATCAGCCCCAGCATTTT
TRBV2,NA,NA,TRBJ1-5,CASQAGTSNQPQHF,TGTGCCAGCCAGGCCGGGACAAGCAATCAGCCCCAGCATTTT
TRBV28,once,NA,TRBJ1-2,CASSLYRDGLGYTF,TGTGCCAGCAGTTTATACAGGGATGGACTCGGCTACACCTTC